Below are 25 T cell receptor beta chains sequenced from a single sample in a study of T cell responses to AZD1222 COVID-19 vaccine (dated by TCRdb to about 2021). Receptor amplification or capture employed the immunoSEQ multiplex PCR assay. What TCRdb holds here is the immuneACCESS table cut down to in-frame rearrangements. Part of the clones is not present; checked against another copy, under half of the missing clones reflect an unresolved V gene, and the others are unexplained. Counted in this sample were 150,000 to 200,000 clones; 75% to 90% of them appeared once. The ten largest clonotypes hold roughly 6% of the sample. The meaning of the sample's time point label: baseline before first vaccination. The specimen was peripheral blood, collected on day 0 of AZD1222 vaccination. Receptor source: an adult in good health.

The CDR3 DNA sequence: TGTGCCAGCAGCGGGGATCAAGGCTACACCTTC. Amino acids: CASSGDQGYTF. This chain joins TRBV6-4 and TRBJ1-2, with D uncertain. The CDR3 extends over 11 amino acids. With 6 bases removed from V and 8 bases from J, the gap between germline ends came to 10 bases. Germline V CDR1 and CDR2: MRHNA, SNTAGT.

In DNA form, the CDR3 reads TGTGCCAGCAGTTTATCGGTTGGAGGTACCTACGAGCAGTACTTC. Translation: CASSLSVGGTYEQYF. The rearrangement links TRBV28 to TRBJ2-7, with D perhaps matching TRBD2 (5 bases). The CDR3 contains 15 residues. The germline gives CDR1 MDHEN, CDR2 SYDVKM. Trimming cost V 1 base and J 2 bases, with 12 bases left between them.

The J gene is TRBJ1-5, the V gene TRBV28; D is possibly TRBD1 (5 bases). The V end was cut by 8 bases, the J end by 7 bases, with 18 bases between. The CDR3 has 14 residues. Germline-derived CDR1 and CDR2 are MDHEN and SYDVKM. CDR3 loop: CASGQGWGKQPQHF. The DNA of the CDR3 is TGTGCCAGCGGTCAGGGCTGGGGAAAACAGCCCCAGCATTTT.

CDR3 sequence reads: CASRPGTSGSTDTQYF. CDR3 DNA sequence: TGCGCCAGCAGACCCGGGACTAGCGGGAGCACAGATACGCAGTATTTT. The rearrangement links TRBV5-1 to TRBJ2-3; 12 nucleotides agree with TRBD2. Germline V gives CDR1 SGHRS, CDR2 YFSETQ. This CDR3 region has 16 residues. V was pared by 5 bases and J by 0 bases, with 4 bases of the junction left unmatched.

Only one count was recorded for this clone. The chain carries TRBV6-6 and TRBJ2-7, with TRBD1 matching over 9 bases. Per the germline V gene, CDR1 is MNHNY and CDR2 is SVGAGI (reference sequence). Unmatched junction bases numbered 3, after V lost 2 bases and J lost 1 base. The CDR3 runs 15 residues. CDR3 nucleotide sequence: TGTGCCAGCAGTTACCTCGGGACAGGGTCCTACGAGCAGTACTTC. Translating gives CASSYLGTGSYEQYF.

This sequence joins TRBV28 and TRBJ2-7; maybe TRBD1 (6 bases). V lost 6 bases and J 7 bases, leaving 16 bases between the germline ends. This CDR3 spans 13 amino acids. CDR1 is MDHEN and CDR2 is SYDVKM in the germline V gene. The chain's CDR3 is CASSPGTQQEQYF. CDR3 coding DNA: TGTGCCAGCAGCCCCGGGACACAGCAGGAGCAGTACTTC. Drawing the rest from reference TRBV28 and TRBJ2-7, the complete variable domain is DVKVTQSSRYLVKRTGEKVFLECVQDMDHENMFWYRQDPGLGLRLIYFSYDVKMKEKGDIPEGYSVSREKKERFSLILESASTNQTSMYLCASSPGTQQEQYFGPGTRLTVT.

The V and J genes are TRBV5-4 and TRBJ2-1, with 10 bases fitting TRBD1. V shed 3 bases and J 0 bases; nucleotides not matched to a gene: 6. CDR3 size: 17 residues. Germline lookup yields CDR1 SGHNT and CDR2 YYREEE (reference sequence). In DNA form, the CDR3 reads TGTGCCAGCAGCTCAGGGACAGGGGTGGCCTCCTACAATGAGCAGTTCTTC. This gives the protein CASSSGTGVASYNEQFF.

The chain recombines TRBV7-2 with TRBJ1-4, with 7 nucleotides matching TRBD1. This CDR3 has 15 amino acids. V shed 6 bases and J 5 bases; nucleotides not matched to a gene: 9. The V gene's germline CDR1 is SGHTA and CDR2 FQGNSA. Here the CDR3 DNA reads TGTGCCAGCAGTGGACGACAGGGCGGGAATGAAAAACTGTTTTTT. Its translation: CASSGRQGGNEKLFF.

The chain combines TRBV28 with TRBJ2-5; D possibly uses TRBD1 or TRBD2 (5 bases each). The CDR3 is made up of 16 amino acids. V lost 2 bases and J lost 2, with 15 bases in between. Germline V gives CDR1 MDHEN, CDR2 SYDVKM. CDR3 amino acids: CASSLDSGVSQETQYF. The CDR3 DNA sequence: TGTGCCAGCAGTTTAGACAGCGGAGTCTCACAAGAGACCCAGTACTTC.

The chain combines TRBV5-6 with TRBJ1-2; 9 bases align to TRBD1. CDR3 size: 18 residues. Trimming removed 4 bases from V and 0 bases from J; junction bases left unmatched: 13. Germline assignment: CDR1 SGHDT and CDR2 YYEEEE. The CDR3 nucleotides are TGTGCCAGCAGCGACTCCGGGACAGGGAAGGGAGCTAACTATGGCTACACCTTC. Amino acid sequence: CASSDSGTGKGANYGYTF. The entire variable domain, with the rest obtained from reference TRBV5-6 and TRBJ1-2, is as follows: DAGVTQSPTHLIKTRGQQVTLRCSPKSGHDTVSWYQQALGQGPQFIFQYYEEEERQRGNFPDRFSGHQFPNYSSELNVNALLLGDSALYLCASSDSGTGKGANYGYTFGSGTRLTVV.

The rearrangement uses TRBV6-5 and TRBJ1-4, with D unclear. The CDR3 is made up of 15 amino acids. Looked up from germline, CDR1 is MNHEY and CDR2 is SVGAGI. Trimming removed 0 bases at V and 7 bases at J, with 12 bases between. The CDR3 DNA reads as TGTGCCAGCAGTTACTCGCCGTCAAGAGGTGAAAAACTGTTTTTT. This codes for CASSYSPSRGEKLFF.

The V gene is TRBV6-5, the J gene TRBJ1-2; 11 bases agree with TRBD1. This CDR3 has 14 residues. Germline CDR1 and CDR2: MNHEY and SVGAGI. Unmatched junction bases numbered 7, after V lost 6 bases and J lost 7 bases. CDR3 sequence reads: CASSRDRGWVGYTF. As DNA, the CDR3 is TGTGCCAGCAGCAGGGACAGGGGGTGGGTTGGCTACACCTTC.

For the CDR3, the DNA is TGTGCCAGCAGCCCGACAGGGGTAGCCAAAAACATTCAGTACTTC. It encodes CASSPTGVAKNIQYF. This chain connects TRBV7-9 to TRBJ2-4; 8 nucleotides line up with TRBD1. The V and J ends lost 5 bases and 0 bases, in that order; junction bases with no gene match: 3. Looked up from germline, CDR1 is SEHNR and CDR2 is FQNEAQ (reference sequence). This CDR3 has 15 residues.

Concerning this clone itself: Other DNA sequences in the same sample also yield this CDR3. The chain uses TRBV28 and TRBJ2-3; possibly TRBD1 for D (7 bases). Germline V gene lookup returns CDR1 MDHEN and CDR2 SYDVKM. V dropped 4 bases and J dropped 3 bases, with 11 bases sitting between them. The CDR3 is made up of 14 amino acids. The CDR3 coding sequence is TGTGCCAGCAGTTCAGGGGGGAGTACAGATACGCAGTATTTT. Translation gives CASSSGGSTDTQYF.

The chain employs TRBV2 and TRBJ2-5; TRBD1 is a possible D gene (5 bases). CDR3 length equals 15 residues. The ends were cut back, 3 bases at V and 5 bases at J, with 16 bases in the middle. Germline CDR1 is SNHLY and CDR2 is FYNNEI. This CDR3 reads CASSEGQGRKETQYF. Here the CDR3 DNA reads TGTGCCAGCAGTGAGGGTCAGGGCAGAAAGGAGACCCAGTACTTC. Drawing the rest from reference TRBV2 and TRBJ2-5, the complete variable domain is EPEVTQTPSHQVTQMGQEVILRCVPISNHLYFYWYRQILGQKVEFLVSFYNNEISEKSEIFDDQFSVERPDGSNFTLKIRSTKLEDSAMYFCASSEGQGRKETQYFGPGTRLLVL.

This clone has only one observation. The CDR3 sequence: CASSLAGLAGAVSDTQYF. CDR3 in DNA: TGTGCCAGCAGCTTGGCCGGACTAGCGGGAGCGGTCTCAGATACGCAGTATTTT. This sequence joins TRBV5-4 and TRBJ2-3, with 13 bases that match TRBD2. Germline loops: CDR1 SGHNT, CDR2 YYREEE (reference sequence). The CDR3 consists of 18 residues. V was clipped by 0 bases and J by 4 bases; unmatched bases: 8. The full variable domain, with the rest looked up from reference TRBV5-4 and TRBJ2-3, is ETGVTQSPTHLIKTRGQQVTLRCSSQSGHNTVSWYQQALGQGPQFIFQYYREEENGRGNFPPRFSGLQFPNYSSELNVNALELDDSALYLCASSLAGLAGAVSDTQYFGPGTRLTVL.

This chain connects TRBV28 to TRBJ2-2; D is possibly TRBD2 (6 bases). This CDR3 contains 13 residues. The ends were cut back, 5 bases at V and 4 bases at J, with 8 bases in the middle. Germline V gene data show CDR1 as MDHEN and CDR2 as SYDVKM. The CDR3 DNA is TGTGCCAGCAGTGCGGGACTCACCGGGGAGCTGTTTTTT. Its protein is CASSAGLTGELFF. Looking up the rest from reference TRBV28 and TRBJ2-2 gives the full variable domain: DVKVTQSSRYLVKRTGEKVFLECVQDMDHENMFWYRQDPGLGLRLIYFSYDVKMKEKGDIPEGYSVSREKKERFSLILESASTNQTSMYLCASSAGLTGELFFGEGSRLTVL.

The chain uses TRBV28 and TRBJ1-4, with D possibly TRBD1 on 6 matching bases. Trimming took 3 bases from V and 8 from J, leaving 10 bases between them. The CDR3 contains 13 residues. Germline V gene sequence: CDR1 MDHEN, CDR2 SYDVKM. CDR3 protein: CASSFGGGEKLFF. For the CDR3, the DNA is TGTGCCAGCAGTTTCGGAGGGGGGGAAAAACTGTTTTTT.

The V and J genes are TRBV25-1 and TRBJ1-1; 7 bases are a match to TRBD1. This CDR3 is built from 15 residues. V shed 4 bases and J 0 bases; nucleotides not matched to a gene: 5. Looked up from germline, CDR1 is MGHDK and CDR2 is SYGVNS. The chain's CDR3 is CASSGGQVMNTEAFF. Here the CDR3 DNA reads TGTGCCAGCAGTGGCGGACAGGTCATGAACACTGAAGCTTTCTTT.

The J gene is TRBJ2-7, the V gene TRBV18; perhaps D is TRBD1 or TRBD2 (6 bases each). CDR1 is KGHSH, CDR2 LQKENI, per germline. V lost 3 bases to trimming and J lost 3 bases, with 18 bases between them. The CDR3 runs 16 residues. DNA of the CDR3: TGTGCCAGCTCACCCCTTAGAAGGGGGGCTAACTACGAGCAGTACTTC. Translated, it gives CASSPLRRGANYEQYF.

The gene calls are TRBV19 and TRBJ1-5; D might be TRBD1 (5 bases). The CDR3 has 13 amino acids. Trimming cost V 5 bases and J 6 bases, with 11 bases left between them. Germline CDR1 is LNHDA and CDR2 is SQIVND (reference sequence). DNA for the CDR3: TGTGCCAGTAGTGGGGGAAGCCCTCAGCCCCAGCATTTT. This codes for CASSGGSPQPQHF. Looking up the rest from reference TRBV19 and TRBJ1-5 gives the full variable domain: DGGITQSPKYLFRKEGQNVTLSCEQNLNHDAMYWYRQDPGQGLRLIYYSQIVNDFQKGDIAEGYSVSREKKESFPLTVTSAQKNPTAFYLCASSGGSPQPQHFGDGTRLSIL.

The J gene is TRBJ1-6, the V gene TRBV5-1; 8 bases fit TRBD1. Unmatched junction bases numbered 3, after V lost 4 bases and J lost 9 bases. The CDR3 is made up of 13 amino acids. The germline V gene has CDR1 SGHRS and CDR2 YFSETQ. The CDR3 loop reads CASSPDRASPLHF. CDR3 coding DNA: TGCGCCAGCAGCCCGGACAGGGCTTCACCCCTCCACTTT. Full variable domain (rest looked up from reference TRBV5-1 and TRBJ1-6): KAGVTQTPRYLIKTRGQQVTLSCSPISGHRSVSWYQQTPGQGLQFLFEYFSETQRNKGNFPGRFSGRQFSNSRSEMNVSTLELGDSALYLCASSPDRASPLHFGNGTRLTVT.

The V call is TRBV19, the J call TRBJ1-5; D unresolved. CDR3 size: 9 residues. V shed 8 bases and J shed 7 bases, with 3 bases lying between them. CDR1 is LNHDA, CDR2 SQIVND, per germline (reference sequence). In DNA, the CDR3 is TGTGCCAGTGGGCAGCCCCAGCATTTT. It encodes CASGQPQHF.

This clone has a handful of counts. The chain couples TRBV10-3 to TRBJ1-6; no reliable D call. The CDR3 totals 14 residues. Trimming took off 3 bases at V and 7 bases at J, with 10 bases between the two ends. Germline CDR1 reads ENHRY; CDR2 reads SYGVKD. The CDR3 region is CAISDLGNNSPLHF. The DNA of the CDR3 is TGTGCCATCAGTGATCTGGGAAACAATTCACCCCTCCACTTT.

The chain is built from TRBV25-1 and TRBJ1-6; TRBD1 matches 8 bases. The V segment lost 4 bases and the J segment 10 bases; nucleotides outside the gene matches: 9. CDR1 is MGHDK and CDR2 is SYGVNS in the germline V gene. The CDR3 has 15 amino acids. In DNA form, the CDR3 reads TGTGCCAGCAGTGCCTGGACAGGGTCGAAGTCACCCCTCCACTTT. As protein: CASSAWTGSKSPLHF.